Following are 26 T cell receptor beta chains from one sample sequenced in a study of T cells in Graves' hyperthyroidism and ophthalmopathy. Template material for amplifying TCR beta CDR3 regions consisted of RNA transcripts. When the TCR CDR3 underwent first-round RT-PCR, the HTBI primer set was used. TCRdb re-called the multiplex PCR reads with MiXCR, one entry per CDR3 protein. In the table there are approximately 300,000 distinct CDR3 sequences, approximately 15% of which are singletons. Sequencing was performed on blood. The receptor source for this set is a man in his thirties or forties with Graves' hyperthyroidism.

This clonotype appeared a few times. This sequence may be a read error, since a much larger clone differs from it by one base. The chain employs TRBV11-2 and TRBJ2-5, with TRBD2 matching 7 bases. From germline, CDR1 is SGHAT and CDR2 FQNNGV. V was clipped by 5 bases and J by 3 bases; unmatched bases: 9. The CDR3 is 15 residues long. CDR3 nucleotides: TGTGCCAGCAGCCAGGGTGGCGGGAGAAAAGAGACCCAGTACTTC. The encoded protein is CASSQGGGRKETQYF.

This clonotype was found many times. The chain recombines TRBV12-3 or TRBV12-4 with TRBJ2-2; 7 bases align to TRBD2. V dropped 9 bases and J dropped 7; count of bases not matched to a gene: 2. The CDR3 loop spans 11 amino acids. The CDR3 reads CASGEGGELFF. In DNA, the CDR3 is TGTGCCAGTGGGGAGGGCGGGGAGCTGTTTTTT.

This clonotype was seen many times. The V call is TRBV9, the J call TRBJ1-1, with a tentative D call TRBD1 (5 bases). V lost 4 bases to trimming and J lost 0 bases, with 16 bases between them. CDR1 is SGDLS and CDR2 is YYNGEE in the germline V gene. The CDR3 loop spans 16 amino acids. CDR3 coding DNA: TGTGCCAGCAGCCCCCGGGGCCTCGCCATGAACACTGAAGCTTTCTTT. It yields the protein CASSPRGLAMNTEAFF.

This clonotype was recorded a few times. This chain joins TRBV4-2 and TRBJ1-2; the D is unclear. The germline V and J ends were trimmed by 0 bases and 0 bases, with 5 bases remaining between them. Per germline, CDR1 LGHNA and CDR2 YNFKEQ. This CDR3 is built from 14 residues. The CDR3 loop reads CASSQDKANYGYTF. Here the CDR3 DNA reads TGTGCCAGCAGCCAAGACAAGGCTAACTATGGCTACACCTTC.

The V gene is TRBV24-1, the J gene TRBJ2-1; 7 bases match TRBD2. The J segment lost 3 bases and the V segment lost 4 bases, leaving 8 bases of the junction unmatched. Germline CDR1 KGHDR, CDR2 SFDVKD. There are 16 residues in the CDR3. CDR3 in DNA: TGTGCCACCAGTGAGGGCAGCGGGAACCTCTACAATGAGCAGTTCTTC. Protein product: CATSEGSGNLYNEQFF.

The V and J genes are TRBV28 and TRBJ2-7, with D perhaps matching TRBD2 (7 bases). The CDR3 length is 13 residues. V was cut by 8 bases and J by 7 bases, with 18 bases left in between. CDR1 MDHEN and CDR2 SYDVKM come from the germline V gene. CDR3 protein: CASASRGASEQYF. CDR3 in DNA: TGTGCCAGCGCTAGCCGGGGGGCGAGTGAGCAGTACTTC.

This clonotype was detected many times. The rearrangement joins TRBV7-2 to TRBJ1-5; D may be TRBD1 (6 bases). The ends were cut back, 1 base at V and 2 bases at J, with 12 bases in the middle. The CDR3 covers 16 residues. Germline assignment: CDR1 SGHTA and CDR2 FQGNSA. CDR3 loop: CASSLGSSGGNQPQHF. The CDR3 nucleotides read TGTGCCAGCAGCTTAGGGTCTTCAGGGGGCAATCAGCCCCAGCATTTT.

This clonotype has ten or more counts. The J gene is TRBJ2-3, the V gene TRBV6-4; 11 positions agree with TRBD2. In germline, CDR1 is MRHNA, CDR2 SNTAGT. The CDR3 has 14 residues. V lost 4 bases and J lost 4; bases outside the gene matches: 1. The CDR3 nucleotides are TGTGCCAGCAGTGGACTAGCGGGATCAGATACGCAGTATTTT. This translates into CASSGLAGSDTQYF.

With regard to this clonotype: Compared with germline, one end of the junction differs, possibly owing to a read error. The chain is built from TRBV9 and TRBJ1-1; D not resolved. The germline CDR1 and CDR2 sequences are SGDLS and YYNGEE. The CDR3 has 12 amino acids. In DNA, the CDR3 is TGTGCCCGCAGCGGGCAGACCCCTGAAGCTTTCTTT. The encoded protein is CARSGQTPEAFF.

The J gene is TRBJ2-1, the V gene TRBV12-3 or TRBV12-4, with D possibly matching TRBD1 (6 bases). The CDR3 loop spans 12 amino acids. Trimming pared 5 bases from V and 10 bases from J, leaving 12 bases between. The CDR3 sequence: CASSVTGPEQFF. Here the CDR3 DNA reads TGTGCCAGCAGTGTCACAGGGCCCGAGCAGTTCTTC.

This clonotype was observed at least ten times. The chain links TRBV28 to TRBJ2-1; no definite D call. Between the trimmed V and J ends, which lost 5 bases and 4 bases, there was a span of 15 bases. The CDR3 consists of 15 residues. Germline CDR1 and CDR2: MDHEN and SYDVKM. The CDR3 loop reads CASSPQGRFYNEQFF. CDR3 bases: TGTGCCAGCAGTCCCCAAGGACGGTTTTACAATGAGCAGTTCTTC.

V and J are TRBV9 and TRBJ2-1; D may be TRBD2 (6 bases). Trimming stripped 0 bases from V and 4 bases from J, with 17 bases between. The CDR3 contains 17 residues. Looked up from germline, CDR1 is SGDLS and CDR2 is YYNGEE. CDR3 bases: TGTGCCAGCAGCGTAGGGGGGGTTAACGCAAGGTACAATGAGCAGTTCTTC. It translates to CASSVGGVNARYNEQFF.

The DNA for the CDR3 is TGTGCCATCAGTGAAGGAGGGGTTAAGGACACAGATACGCAGTATTTT. It encodes CAISEGGVKDTDTQYF. The rearrangement uses TRBV10-3 and TRBJ2-3, with D possibly TRBD2 on 6 matching bases. This CDR3 contains 16 residues. Germline V gene sequence: CDR1 ENHRY, CDR2 SYGVKD. V dropped 3 bases and J dropped 2 bases, with 15 bases sitting between them.

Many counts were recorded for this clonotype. CDR3 nucleotide sequence: TGTGCCAGCAGTCCCACAACTGGACTAGCGGCTAGCACAGATACGCAGTATTTT. Amino acids: CASSPTTGLAASTDTQYF. The V call is TRBV12-3 or TRBV12-4, the J call TRBJ2-3; 10 bases agree with TRBD2. Trimming removed 5 bases from V and 0 bases from J; junction bases left unmatched: 11. This CDR3 is built from 18 residues.

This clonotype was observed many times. The CDR3 is CALWTGNQPQHF. The CDR3 DNA sequence: TGTGCCCTATGGACAGGGAATCAGCCCCAGCATTTT. V and J are TRBV2 and TRBJ1-5; 8 bases align to TRBD1. The CDR3 totals 12 residues. CDR1 and CDR2 (germline): SNHLY, FYNNEI. V lost 11 bases, J lost 4 bases, and 4 bases stayed unmatched.

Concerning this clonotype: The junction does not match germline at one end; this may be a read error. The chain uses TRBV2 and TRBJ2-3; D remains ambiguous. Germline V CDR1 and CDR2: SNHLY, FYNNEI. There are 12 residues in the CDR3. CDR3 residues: CAGSRTSDTQYF. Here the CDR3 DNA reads TGTGCCGGCAGTAGAACCTCAGATACGCAGTATTTT. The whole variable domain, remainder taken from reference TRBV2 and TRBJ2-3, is EPEVTQTPSHQVTQMGQEVILRCVPISNHLYFYWYRQILGQKVEFLVSFYNNEISEKSEIFDDQFSVERPDGSNFTLKIRSTKLEDSAMYFCAGSRTSDTQYFGPGTRLTVL.

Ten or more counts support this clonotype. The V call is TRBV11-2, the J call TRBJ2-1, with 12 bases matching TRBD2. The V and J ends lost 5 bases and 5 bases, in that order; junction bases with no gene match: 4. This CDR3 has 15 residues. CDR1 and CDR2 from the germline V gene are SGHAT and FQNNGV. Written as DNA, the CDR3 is TGTGCCAGCAGCCGGGGGACTAGCGGGCACAATGAGCAGTTCTTC. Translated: CASSRGTSGHNEQFF.

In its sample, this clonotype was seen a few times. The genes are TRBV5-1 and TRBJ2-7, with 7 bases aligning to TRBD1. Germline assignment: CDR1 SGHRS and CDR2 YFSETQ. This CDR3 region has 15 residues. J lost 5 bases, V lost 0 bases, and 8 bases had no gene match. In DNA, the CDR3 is TGCGCCAGCAGCTTGGGTGACAGGGTGTCGAACGAGCAGTACTTC. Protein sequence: CASSLGDRVSNEQYF.

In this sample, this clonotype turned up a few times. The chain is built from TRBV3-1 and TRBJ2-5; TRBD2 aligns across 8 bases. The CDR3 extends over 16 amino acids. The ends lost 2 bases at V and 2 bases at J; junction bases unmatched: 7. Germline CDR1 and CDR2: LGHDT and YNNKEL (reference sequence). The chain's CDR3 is CASSQLGGRTQETQYF. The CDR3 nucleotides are TGTGCCAGCAGCCAACTTGGCGGGAGGACTCAAGAGACCCAGTACTTC.

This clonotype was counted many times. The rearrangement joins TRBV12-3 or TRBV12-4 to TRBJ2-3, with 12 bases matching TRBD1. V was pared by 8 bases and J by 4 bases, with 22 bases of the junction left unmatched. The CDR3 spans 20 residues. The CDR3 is CASSLIARFGGQGASDTQYF. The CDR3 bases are TGTGCCAGCTCCCTTATCGCCCGATTTGGGGGACAGGGGGCGTCAGATACGCAGTATTTT.

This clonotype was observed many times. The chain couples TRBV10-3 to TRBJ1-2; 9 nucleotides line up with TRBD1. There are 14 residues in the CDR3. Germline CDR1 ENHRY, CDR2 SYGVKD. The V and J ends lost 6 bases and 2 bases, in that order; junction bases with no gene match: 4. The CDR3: CAIRRTGENYGYTF. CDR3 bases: TGTGCCATCAGAAGGACAGGGGAAAACTATGGCTACACCTTC.

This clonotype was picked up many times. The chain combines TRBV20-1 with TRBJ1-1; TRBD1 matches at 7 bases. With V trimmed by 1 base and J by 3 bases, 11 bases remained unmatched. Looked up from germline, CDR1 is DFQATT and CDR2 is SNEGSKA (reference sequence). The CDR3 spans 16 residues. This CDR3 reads CSARVRRGRADTEAFF. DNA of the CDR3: TGCAGTGCTAGAGTTAGGAGGGGGCGAGCGGACACTGAAGCTTTCTTT.

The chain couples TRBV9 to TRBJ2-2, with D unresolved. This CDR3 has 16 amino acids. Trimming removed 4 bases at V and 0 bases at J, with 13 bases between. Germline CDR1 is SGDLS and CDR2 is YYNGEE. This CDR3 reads CASSQEELANTGELFF. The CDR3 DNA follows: TGTGCCAGCAGCCAAGAGGAACTCGCGAACACCGGGGAGCTGTTTTTT.

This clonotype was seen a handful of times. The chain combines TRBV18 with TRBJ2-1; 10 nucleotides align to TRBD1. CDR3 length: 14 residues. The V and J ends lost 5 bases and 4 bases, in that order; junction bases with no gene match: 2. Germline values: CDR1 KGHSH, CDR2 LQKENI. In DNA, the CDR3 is TGTGCCAGCTCAGGGACAGGGGAATACAATGAGCAGTTCTTC. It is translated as CASSGTGEYNEQFF.

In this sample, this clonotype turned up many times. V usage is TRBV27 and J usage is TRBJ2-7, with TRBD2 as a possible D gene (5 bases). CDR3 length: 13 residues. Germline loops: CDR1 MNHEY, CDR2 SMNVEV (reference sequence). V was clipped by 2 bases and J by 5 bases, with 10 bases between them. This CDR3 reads CASSLRGSDEQYF. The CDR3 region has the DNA TGTGCCAGCAGTTTACGGGGTAGCGACGAGCAGTACTTC.

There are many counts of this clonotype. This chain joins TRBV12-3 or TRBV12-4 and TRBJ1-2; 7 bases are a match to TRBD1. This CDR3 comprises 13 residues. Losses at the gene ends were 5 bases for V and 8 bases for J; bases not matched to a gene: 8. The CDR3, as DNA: TGTGCCAGCAGTAAAACAGGGGCGGAAGGCTACACCTTC. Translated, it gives CASSKTGAEGYTF.